This is a list of T cell receptor beta chains from one sample in a study of T cells in Graves' hyperthyroidism and ophthalmopathy. Using its own MiXCR run on the multiplex PCR reads, TCRdb lists one record per CDR3 protein. The table lists 700,000 to 950,000 distinct CDR3 sequences, 35% of them singletons, with around 30% in the top ten. Specimen: blood. The origin of the receptors is a woman aged 40 to 50 with Graves' hyperthyroidism. Both conserved end residues are part of each CDR3. Fields, in order: V gene, clone size, D gene, J gene, CDR3 protein, CDR3 DNA. A D gene is named only where the DNA matches it firmly. Only part of the rows carry a size: once, few, many, or a class if the clone is expanded.

>TRBV5-4|-|-|TRBJ2-2
CASSSNIAPGELFF
TGTGCCAGCAGCTCCAATATAGCTCCCGGGGAGCTGTTTTTT
>TRBV7-9|-|-|TRBJ2-1
CASSIGGGEQFF
TGTGCCAGTAGTATCGGTGGGGGTGAGCAGTTCTTC
>TRBV10-3|-|-|TRBJ1-5
CASSKYRARNQPQHF
TGTGCCAGCAGTAAATACAGGGCTAGGAATCAGCCCCAGCATTTT
>TRBV5-8|-|TRBD1|TRBJ2-7
CASSLLQGAREQYF
TGTGCCAGCAGCTTGCTTCAGGGGGCGAGGGAGCAGTACTTC
>TRBV19|few|TRBD1|TRBJ1-1
CASRQGQLNTEAFF
TGTGCCAGTAGACAGGGGCAGCTGAACACTGAAGCTTTCTTT
>TRBV7-2|few|TRBD1|TRBJ1-6
CASSHSDRDRGYRSPLHF
TGCGCCAGCAGCCATTCAGACCGGGACAGGGGTTATCGTTCACCCCTCCACTTT
>TRBV7-9|many|TRBD1|TRBJ1-2
CASSLGSSGTAGYTF
TGTGCCAGCAGCTTAGGATCATCCGGGACAGCAGGCTACACCTTC
>TRBV4-2|-|TRBD2|TRBJ2-2
CASSQGHSGVAGELFF
TGTGCCAGCAGCCAAGGACATAGCGGGGTCGCGGGGGAGCTGTTTTTT
>TRBV29-1|-|-|TRBJ1-1
CSDGGMTFF
TGCAGCGACGGAGGGATGACTTTCTTT
>TRBV29-1|many|TRBD1|TRBJ1-1
CSTAGTGLGTEAFF
TGCAGCACCGCCGGGACAGGGTTAGGCACTGAAGCTTTCTTT
>TRBV29-1|many|TRBD1|TRBJ1-3
CSVELGTATRSGNTIYF
TGCAGCGTGGAACTCGGGACAGCAACTCGCTCTGGAAACACCATATATTTT
>TRBV20-1|-|-|TRBJ2-7
CSARDSRGYNEQYF
TGCAGTGCTAGAGACAGCCGGGGGTACAATGAGCAGTACTTC
>TRBV29-1|many|-|TRBJ1-2
CSVGVGLHGYTF
TGCAGCGTTGGGGTAGGTCTCCATGGCTACACCTTC
>TRBV24-1|-|-|TRBJ1-5
CATSDPHSLSAQHF
TGTGCCACCAGTGATCCTCATAGTCTTTCCGCCCAGCATTTT
>TRBV7-9|-|TRBD1|TRBJ1-5
CASSPGGDGDQPQHF
TGTGCCAGCAGCCCAGGGGGGGATGGAGATCAGCCCCAGCATTTT
>TRBV7-9|-|-|TRBJ1-1
CASSGRGGNTEAFF
TGTGCCAGCAGCGGGCGGGGCGGGAACACTGAAGCTTTCTTT
>TRBV20-1|few|TRBD2|TRBJ2-5
CSARDTASGTLETQYF
TGCAGTGCTAGAGATACGGCTAGCGGGACTTTGGAGACCCAGTACTTC
>TRBV12-3/TRBV12-4|-|-|TRBJ1-2
CASSLSVVYGYTF
TGTGCCAGCAGTTTATCGGTGGTCTATGGCTACACCTTC
>TRBV20-1|many|TRBD1|TRBJ1-1
CSARTTGIVTNTEAFF
TGCAGTGCTCGAACGACAGGGATCGTTACGAACACTGAAGCTTTCTTT
>TRBV10-3|-|TRBD1|TRBJ2-5
CAISERPQGETQYF
TGTGCCATCAGTGAGCGGCCACAGGGGGAGACCCAGTACTTC
>TRBV5-1|-|-|TRBJ2-6
CASSLDGDTLTISSGANVLTF
TGCGCCAGCAGCTTGGACGGGGACACATTGACTATAAGCTCTGGGGCCAACGTCCTGACTTTC
>TRBV29-1|many|-|TRBJ2-7
CSVVRGQVDEQYF
TGCAGCGTTGTTCGGGGACAAGTGGACGAGCAGTACTTC
>TRBV10-3|many|-|TRBJ1-5
CAISEGGRVEQPQHF
TGTGCCATCAGTGAGGGGGGCCGAGTTGAACAGCCCCAGCATTTT
>TRBV13|few|-|TRBJ1-1
CASSSGLGDTEAFF
TGTGCCAGCAGCTCCGGGCTGGGGGACACTGAAGCTTTCTTT
>TRBV6-5|few|TRBD1|TRBJ1-5
CASSSGTGGAGPQHF
TGTGCCAGCAGCTCCGGGACAGGGGGCGCCGGGCCCCAGCATTTT
>TRBV7-9|many|TRBD1|TRBJ1-2
CASSSDRDLYGYTF
TGTGCCAGCAGCTCGGACAGGGACCTCTATGGCTACACCTTC
>TRBV9|many|-|TRBJ1-4
CASSVEGRAGEKLFF
TGTGCCAGCAGCGTAGAAGGCAGGGCGGGCGAAAAACTGTTTTTT
>TRBV2|-|TRBD1|TRBJ2-1
CASSDRGRNEQFF
TGTGCCAGCAGTGACAGGGGGCGGAATGAGCAGTTCTTC
>TRBV19|-|-|TRBJ1-2
CASSYHRDARPYGYTF
TGTGCCAGCAGCTATCACAGGGACGCCCGACCATATGGCTACACCTTC
>TRBV10-2|many|-|TRBJ1-5
CASRASSNQPQHF
TGTGCCAGCAGGGCCTCGAGCAATCAGCCCCAGCATTTT
>TRBV9|many|-|TRBJ1-4
CASSVDPYATNEKLFF
TGTGCCAGCAGCGTAGATCCATACGCAACTAATGAAAAACTGTTTTTT
>TRBV4-3|few|TRBD2|TRBJ2-5
CASSQTSGTQETQYF
TGCGCCAGCAGCCAGACTAGCGGGACCCAAGAGACCCAGTACTTC
>TRBV7-9|many|-|TRBJ1-5
CASSLSDSQPQHF
TGTGCCAGCAGCTTAAGTGATAGTCAGCCCCAGCATTTT
>TRBV11-2|-|-|TRBJ2-4
CASSRDGSGGKNIQYF
TGTGCCAGCAGTCGCGATGGTAGCGGCGGCAAAAACATTCAGTACTTC
>TRBV3-1|many|-|TRBJ1-2
CASSPDMSGYTF
TGTGCCAGCAGCCCAGACATGAGTGGCTACACCTTC
>TRBV12-3/TRBV12-4|-|-|TRBJ1-4
CASSLGQVGEKLFF
TGTGCCAGCAGTTTAGGGCAGGTTGGGGAAAAACTGTTTTTT
>TRBV20-1|-|TRBD2|TRBJ2-7
CSAASGLAAYEQYF
TGCAGTGCTGCCTCGGGACTAGCGGCCTACGAGCAGTACTTC
>TRBV4-3|-|-|TRBJ2-7
CASSQDLVGSSYEQYF
TGCGCCAGCAGCCAAGATCTAGTGGGCAGTTCCTACGAGCAGTACTTC
>TRBV19|many|-|TRBJ2-7
CASSMTTGSYEQYF
TGTGCCAGTAGTATGACGACAGGATCCTACGAGCAGTACTTC
>TRBV29-1|many|-|TRBJ1-2
CSVGAGSDYGYTF
TGCAGCGTTGGGGCAGGGAGTGACTATGGCTACACCTTC
>TRBV19|-|-|TRBJ1-2
CASERTGLLGYTF
TGTGCCAGTGAGAGAACAGGGTTGCTTGGCTACACCTTC
>TRBV12-3/TRBV12-4|few|-|TRBJ2-7
CASSLGGPRIEQYF
TGTGCCAGCAGTTTAGGAGGACCACGAATAGAGCAGTACTTC
>TRBV9|-|-|TRBJ1-6
CASSVVGGTYNSPLHF
TGTGCCAGCAGCGTAGTTGGGGGCACCTATAATTCACCCCTCCACTTT
>TRBV5-1|few|-|TRBJ1-3
CASSFAPGTGNTIYF
TGCGCCAGCAGCTTTGCCCCGGGGACTGGAAACACCATATATTTT
>TRBV20-1|few|TRBD1|TRBJ2-7
CSARDEGQGFYEQYF
TGCAGTGCTAGAGACGAAGGACAGGGGTTCTACGAGCAGTACTTC